This T cell receptor beta chain was observed in a study of shared clonotypes between healthy human individuals. Study-wide results and limits: The study generally estimated greater richness for naive than memory subsets.

The table came from immunoSEQ multiplex PCR; TCRdb's copy has only in-frame clones and leaves some out. Of approximately 2.5 million clones in the sample, 90% to 95% were seen once. This CDR3 has 17 residues. CDR1 and CDR2 from the germline V gene are SGHTA and FQGNSA. The junction had 6 bases not matched to a gene; V was cut back by 2 bases and J by 1 base. This clone has only one observation. Its antigen is unknown. The chain recombines TRBV7-2 with TRBJ2-3; the match to TRBD2 covers 10 bases. Sequenced input: naive CD4+ T cells sorted from blood. Subset noted: CD45RA+ positively selected. This receptor was taken from a man aged 18 to 29 in good health. CDR3 nucleotide sequence: TGTGCCAGCAGCTTATCGACTACTAGCGGGGGCACAGATACGCAGTATTTT. This sequence encodes CASSLSTTSGGTDTQYF.